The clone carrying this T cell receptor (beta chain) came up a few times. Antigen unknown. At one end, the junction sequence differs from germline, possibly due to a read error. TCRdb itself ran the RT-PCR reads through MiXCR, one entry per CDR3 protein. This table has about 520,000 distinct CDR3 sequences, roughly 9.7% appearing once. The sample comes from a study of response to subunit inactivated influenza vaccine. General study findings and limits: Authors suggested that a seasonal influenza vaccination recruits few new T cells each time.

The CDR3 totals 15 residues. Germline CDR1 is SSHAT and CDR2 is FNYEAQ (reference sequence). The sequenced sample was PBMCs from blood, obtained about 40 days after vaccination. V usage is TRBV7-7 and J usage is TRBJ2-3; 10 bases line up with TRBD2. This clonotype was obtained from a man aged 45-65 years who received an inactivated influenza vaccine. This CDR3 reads CASSTGLASTDTQYF. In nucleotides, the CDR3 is TGTGCTAGCAGCACGGGACTAGCGAGCACAGATACGCAGTATTTT.